This is a list of T cell receptor beta chains from one sample in a study of blood T cell repertoires in COVID-19. The assay was immunoSEQ multiplex PCR, and TCRdb's table has in-frame clones only and misses some. Of tens of thousands of clones listed, around 92% are singletons. Sequencing was done on a sample of peripheral blood. Receptors originate from a man aged 50-60 years with active COVID-19. Both conserved end residues are part of each CDR3. The order of the fields is J gene, clone size, D gene, V gene, CDR3 DNA, CDR3 protein. A D gene is named only where the DNA matches it firmly. Clone size is shown for a subset of rows, as once, few, many or a class of expanded clone.

J: TRBJ2-3; size: .; D: TRBD2; V: TRBV12-5; DNA: TGTGCTAGTGGCCCCGCTGGTAGCGGGAGGTCAGATACGCAGTATTTT; CDR3: CASGPAGSGRSDTQYF
J: TRBJ1-5; size: .; D: TRBD1; V: TRBV5-1; DNA: TGCGCCAGCAGCTTTACAGGGGACGGCAATCAGCCCCAGCATTTT; CDR3: CASSFTGDGNQPQHF
J: TRBJ1-4; size: .; D: .; V: TRBV7-2; DNA: TGTGCCAGCAGCTCCTCAGAACGGGGGGCAAAACTGTTTTTT; CDR3: CASSSSERGAKLFF
J: TRBJ2-7; size: .; D: TRBD2; V: TRBV19; DNA: TGTGCCAGTAGTATCTTAGCGGGGAGCGAGCAGTACTTC; CDR3: CASSILAGSEQYF
J: TRBJ2-3; size: once; D: TRBD1; V: TRBV7-2; DNA: TGTGCCAGCAGCCCACCGGGACAGGGTCGTGATACGCAGTATTTT; CDR3: CASSPPGQGRDTQYF
J: TRBJ2-2; size: .; D: TRBD2; V: TRBV5-1; DNA: TGCGCCAGCAGCTTACAACTAGCGGCAGAGATCGGGGAGCTGTTTTTT; CDR3: CASSLQLAAEIGELFF
J: TRBJ1-1; size: .; D: TRBD1; V: TRBV27; DNA: TGTGCCAGCAGTATAAGAACGAATCAGGGGGCGCCGATATTGTACACTGAAGCTTTCTTT; CDR3: CASSIRTNQGAPILYTEAFF
J: TRBJ2-7; size: .; D: TRBD1; V: TRBV5-4; DNA: TGTGCCAGCAGTCATGGCAGGGGGCGAGAGTACGAGCAGTACTTC; CDR3: CASSHGRGREYEQYF
J: TRBJ1-1; size: .; D: TRBD1; V: TRBV5-4; DNA: TGTGCCAGCAGCTTGGGGGACAGGGGGTGGAACACTGAAGCTTTCTTT; CDR3: CASSLGDRGWNTEAFF
J: TRBJ2-6; size: .; D: .; V: TRBV7-2; DNA: TGTGCCAGCAGCTTAGGCTGGAGTTCTGGGGCCAACGTCCTGACTTTC; CDR3: CASSLGWSSGANVLTF
J: TRBJ2-1; size: .; D: .; V: TRBV30; DNA: TGTGCCTGGGGTCAGGCCCAGAATGAGCAGTTCTTC; CDR3: CAWGQAQNEQFF
J: TRBJ1-2; size: .; D: .; V: TRBV5-4; DNA: TGTGCCAGCAGCTGGGGGGAAGCCAGGAACTATGGCTACACCTTC; CDR3: CASSWGEARNYGYTF
J: TRBJ2-3; size: once; D: TRBD2; V: TRBV15; DNA: TGTGCCACCAGCAGAGATCTAGCGGGGGTTACAGATACGCAGTATTTT; CDR3: CATSRDLAGVTDTQYF
J: TRBJ2-7; size: .; D: .; V: TRBV5-4; DNA: TGTGCCAGCAGCTTGAGGGGTAGGTACGAGCAGTACTTC; CDR3: CASSLRGRYEQYF
J: TRBJ2-1; size: .; D: .; V: TRBV4-2; DNA: TGTGCCAGCAGCCAAGCGAGGCGTCCCTTGAGATACAATGAGCAGTTCTTC; CDR3: CASSQARRPLRYNEQFF
J: TRBJ1-2; size: once; D: .; V: TRBV19; DNA: TGTGCCAGTAGTATAGGTCGGGACTATGGCTACACCTTC; CDR3: CASSIGRDYGYTF
J: TRBJ2-3; size: .; D: TRBD2; V: TRBV7-9; DNA: TGTGCCAGCAGCCCAGGGACTAGCGGTCTGACAGATACGCAGTATTTT; CDR3: CASSPGTSGLTDTQYF
J: TRBJ2-7; size: .; D: .; V: TRBV18; DNA: TGTGCCAGCTCGCCCGTCGAAGCGGGCGAGCAGTACTTC; CDR3: CASSPVEAGEQYF
J: TRBJ2-1; size: .; D: .; V: TRBV14; DNA: TGTGCCAGCAGCCAAGATAACGTGGACTTAAAGTTCTTC; CDR3: CASSQDNVDLKFF
J: TRBJ2-1; size: .; D: .; V: TRBV30; DNA: TGTGCCTGGAAGCGCTACAATGAGCAGTTCTTC; CDR3: CAWKRYNEQFF
J: TRBJ2-3; size: .; D: TRBD2; V: TRBV4-3; DNA: TGCGCCAGCAGCCCCCGGAGAGCGGGGGGATCTAGCACAGATACGCAGTATTTT; CDR3: CASSPRRAGGSSTDTQYF
J: TRBJ1-4; size: .; D: .; V: TRBV4-2; DNA: TGTGCCAGCAGCCGCGGGCCCAATGAAAAACTGTTTTTT; CDR3: CASSRGPNEKLFF
J: TRBJ1-5; size: .; D: TRBD1; V: TRBV2; DNA: TGTGCCAGCAGTAGAGGACAGGCGTCGGGTCAGCCCCAGCATTTT; CDR3: CASSRGQASGQPQHF
J: TRBJ2-5; size: .; D: .; V: TRBV7-6; DNA: TGTGCCAGCAGCTTATTGCGGGACTCGAAAGAGACCCAGTACTTC; CDR3: CASSLLRDSKETQYF
J: TRBJ1-2; size: .; D: TRBD1; V: TRBV5-1; DNA: TGCGCCAGCAGCCCCACGACAGGGGGCGACTATGGCTACACCTTC; CDR3: CASSPTTGGDYGYTF
J: TRBJ1-1; size: .; D: .; V: TRBV7-9; DNA: TGTGCCAGCAGCTTCGGTGCGGGGGTGTGGGCGTCGAACACTGAAGCTTTCTTT; CDR3: CASSFGAGVWASNTEAFF
J: TRBJ1-5; size: .; D: .; V: TRBV12-3/TRBV12-4; DNA: TGTGCCAGCAGTTTAGGAGGGGGTCAGCCCCAGCATTTT; CDR3: CASSLGGGQPQHF
J: TRBJ2-6; size: .; D: TRBD1; V: TRBV5-1; DNA: TGCGCCAGCAGCGCAACCGGGACAGGCGTCTCTGGGGCCAACGTCCTGACTTTC; CDR3: CASSATGTGVSGANVLTF